This entry features one T cell receptor (beta chain) sequence. What it binds is unknown. Overall study results and limits: The TCR gene usage of tumor memory CD4+ T cells clustered together with blood and lymph node memory CD4+ cells and with lymph node naive CD4+ cells. The larger-cohort validation was restricted to a single TCR beta V-J rearrangement rather than whole repertoires.

Full-length variable regions came from constant-region reverse primers plus semi-nested Nested Universal Primer A PCR. TCRdb reanalysed the 5' RACE reads using MiXCR and keeps one entry per CDR3 protein. There are approximately 40,000 distinct CDR3 sequences in the sample; about 29% occur only once, and roughly 4.1% lies in the top ten. The CDR3 length is 15 residues. The V gene's germline CDR1 is MNHEY and CDR2 SMNVEV (reference sequence). Trimming pared 2 bases from V and 7 bases from J, leaving 17 bases between. CD4+CD45RO+CD25- cells were isolated as memory CD4+ T cells. This TCR derives from a female donor with breast cancer. The sequenced material came from tumor-infiltrating memory CD4+ T cells sorted from the breast tumor. Sample subset: memory CD4+ T cells, CD4+CD45RO+CD25-. The chain employs TRBV27 and TRBJ1-2; the D gene is possibly TRBD1 (6 bases). The CDR3 loop is CASSLQLGGAGGYTF. In DNA, the CDR3 is TGTGCCAGCAGTTTACAGCTGGGGGGCGCGGGTGGCTACACCTTC.